The 3 T cell receptor beta chains below were found in one sample sequenced in a study of cytomegalovirus exposure and HLA in healthy donors. The PCR was carried out with 60 Vbeta primers and 13 Jbeta primers. This table comes from immunoSEQ multiplex PCR, and its TCRdb copy is limited to in-frame clones, with some not included. The sample records 180,000 or so clones, about four fifths being singletons. The sequenced sample consisted of PBMCs. Receptors originate from a young woman in good health and CMV-seronegative.

V usage is TRBV5-1 and J usage is TRBJ1-1, with D perhaps TRBD1 (5 bases). CDR3 size: 13 residues. V lost 1 base and J lost 4, with 8 bases in between. Looked up from germline, CDR1 is SGHRS and CDR2 is YFSETQ. The CDR3 sequence is CASSLSQGTEAFF. The CDR3 region has the DNA TGCGCCAGCAGCTTGTCGCAGGGCACTGAAGCTTTCTTT.

The chain employs TRBV7-8 and TRBJ1-6, with D perhaps matching TRBD1 (6 bases). CDR1 is SGHVS and CDR2 is FQNEAQ in the germline V gene. The germline V and J ends were trimmed by 5 bases and 10 bases, with 21 bases remaining between them. The CDR3 consists of 16 residues. The CDR3 loop is CASSGYTTARGSPLHF. CDR3 sequence (DNA): TGTGCCAGCAGCGGGTACACGACAGCTAGGGGGTCACCCCTCCACTTT.

J is TRBJ1-1 and V is TRBV9, with D uncertain. CDR3 length equals 14 residues. Trimming pared 0 bases from V and 5 bases from J, leaving 11 bases between. Germline-derived CDR1 and CDR2 are SGDLS and YYNGEE. CDR3 bases: TGTGCCAGCAGCGTAGCGCAGCAGACAACTGAAGCTTTCTTT. This encodes CASSVAQQTTEAFF.